This TCR beta chain was obtained from a study of response to subunit inactivated influenza vaccine. TCRdb passed the RT-PCR reads through MiXCR, listing each CDR3 protein once. The sample has 700,000 to 800,000 distinct CDR3 sequences, around 18% seen once. In germline, CDR1 is SGHTA, CDR2 FQGNSA. With 4 bases removed from V and 2 bases from J, the gap between germline ends came to 13 bases. There are 15 residues in the CDR3. This clonotype was detected only a few times. No antigen is known for it. Findings and limits, study-wide: New T cells are recruited in small numbers by each seasonal influenza vaccination, according to the authors' suggestion.

The gene calls are TRBV7-2 and TRBJ2-3, with a tentative D call TRBD1 (6 bases). This TCR was sampled from a middle-aged man who received an inactivated influenza vaccine. This specimen was PBMCs from blood, taken less than 6 days after vaccination. The CDR3 is CASSSPGHNTDTQYF. The CDR3 DNA follows: TGTGCCAGCAGCTCCCCGGGACACAACACAGATACGCAGTATTTT.